The subject of this entry is one TCR beta chain. This sample was taken from a study of blood T cell repertoires in COVID-19. In the study overall: Sites in the United States, Italy and Spain provided acute and convalescent COVID-19 samples. Sources were T cells, B-cell-depleted T cells, or PBMCs; the material itself was cDNA or gDNA.

Patients from Seattle were sampled longitudinally, starting during active infection. Using immunoSEQ multiplex PCR, the repertoire was profiled, and TCRdb retains in-frame clones only, with some absent. The data contain 250,000 to 350,000 clones, roughly 83% of them singletons. J lost 3 bases, V lost 1 base, and 10 bases had no gene match. The CDR3 length is 16 residues. Germline assignment: CDR1 SQVTM and CDR2 ANQGSEA. The receptor was derived from a human donor with COVID-19, enrolled during active disease. The donor label of this sample is uncertain. Material: peripheral blood. This chain connects TRBV29-1 to TRBJ2-3; 7 bases are shared with TRBD1. CDR3 in amino acids: CSVEAEDRRSTDTQYF. In DNA form, the CDR3 reads TGCAGCGTTGAAGCCGAGGACAGGAGAAGTACAGATACGCAGTATTTT.